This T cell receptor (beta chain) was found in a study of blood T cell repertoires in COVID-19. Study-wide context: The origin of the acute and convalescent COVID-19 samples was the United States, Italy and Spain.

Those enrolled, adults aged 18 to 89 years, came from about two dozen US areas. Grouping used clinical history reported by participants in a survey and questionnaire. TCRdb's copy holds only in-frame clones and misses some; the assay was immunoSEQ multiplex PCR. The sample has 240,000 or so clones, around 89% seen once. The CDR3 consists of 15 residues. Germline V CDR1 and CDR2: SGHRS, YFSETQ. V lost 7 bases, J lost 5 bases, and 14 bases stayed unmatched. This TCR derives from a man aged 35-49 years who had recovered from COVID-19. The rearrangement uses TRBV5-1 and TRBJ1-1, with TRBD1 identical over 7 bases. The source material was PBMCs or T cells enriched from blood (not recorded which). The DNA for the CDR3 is TGCGCCAGCGGACGACAGGGTCTACGGGATACTGAAGCTTTCTTT. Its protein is CASGRQGLRDTEAFF.